This T cell receptor beta chain emerged from a study of cytomegalovirus exposure and HLA in healthy donors. Study background: A data release that came early held around 85 million unique TCRs from HLA-typed donors.

Regarding the study as a whole: Rarity held for most TCR sequences, but there were some public TCRs that occurred in many donors. A later analysis found that most CMV-associated TCR beta chains appeared HLA-restricted.

Amplification used 60 Vbeta primers and 13 Jbeta primers. In the source study's methods: Per a later analysis, the number of unique TCR beta chains was some 75 million, of which roughly 10 million were shared. Measured with immunoSEQ multiplex PCR; TCRdb has only the in-frame clones, and not every one. V and J calls and clone size are those listed in that table; D and trimming were worked out from the DNA. This sample has approximately 130,000 clones, with 76% found just once. About this clone: As yet, its antigen is unknown.

CDR1 is LNHNV and CDR2 is YYDKDF in the germline V gene (reference sequence). The CDR3 has 14 amino acids. With 5 bases clipped from V and 3 bases from J, the junction kept 3 bases outside the gene matches. Sequenced sample: PBMCs. V and J are TRBV15 and TRBJ2-7; 11 nucleotides match TRBD1. This clonotype originated in a female donor in good health and CMV-seropositive. The CDR3 here is CATSEGQGDYEQYF. CDR3 in DNA: TGTGCCACCAGCGAGGGACAGGGGGACTACGAGCAGTACTTC.